The clone carrying this T cell receptor (beta chain) was counted only a few times. These data originate in a study of T cells after yellow fever vaccination. The V segment lost 3 bases and the J segment 6 bases; nucleotides outside the gene matches: 8. Germline V gene sequence: CDR1 MNHEY, CDR2 SMNVEV (reference sequence). The CDR3 extends over 15 amino acids. TCRdb re-analysed the 5' RACE reads in MiXCR, keeping a single row per CDR3 protein. The repertoire includes roughly 520,000 distinct CDR3 sequences, 21% of them detected once, and roughly a sixth sits in the top ten. The sequencing used PBMCs, collected 21 days after the first yellow fever vaccination. The V call is TRBV27, the J call TRBJ2-3; 8 nucleotides line up with TRBD2. This sequence originates from a man aged 18 to 30 who received the YFV17D yellow fever vaccine. In DNA, the CDR3 is TGTGCCAGCAGTTTGTGGCGGGGGGCCGTGGATACGCAGTATTTT. Amino acid sequence: CASSLWRGAVDTQYF.